This T cell receptor (beta chain) came from a study of regulatory T cells in long-lasting Graves disease. Germline lookup yields CDR1 LGHNA and CDR2 YSLEER. The CDR3 runs to 17 residues. The V end lost 0 bases, the J end lost 2 bases, and 15 bases lay between the germline ends. Libraries of TCR beta came from iRepertoire HTBI primers plus Arm-PCR of CDR3 regions. TCRdb fed the multiplex PCR reads into MiXCR, producing one record per CDR3 protein. The sample has roughly 360,000 distinct CDR3 sequences, around 11% seen once; the top ten hold 15% to 20%. The time point here: newly diagnosed GD, antithyroid drugs for less than 3 months. Scientists built the TCR library using RNA that was extracted from PBMCs. The same sample was also studied in work on T cells in Graves' hyperthyroidism and ophthalmopathy. As reported in that work: From stable hyperthyroidism, ophthalmopathy was separated by a 13 V-J model.

The V call is TRBV4-3, the J call TRBJ2-3; tentatively, D is TRBD1 (6 bases). The sequence came from a young woman with Graves disease. Here the sequenced sample was peripheral blood mononuclear cells (PBMCs), taken at new diagnosis, from a patient treated with antithyroid drugs. The CDR3 spells CASSQDRGGSLTDTQYF. CDR3 sequence (DNA): TGCGCCAGCAGCCAAGACCGAGGGGGTTCCCTCACAGATACGCAGTATTTT.